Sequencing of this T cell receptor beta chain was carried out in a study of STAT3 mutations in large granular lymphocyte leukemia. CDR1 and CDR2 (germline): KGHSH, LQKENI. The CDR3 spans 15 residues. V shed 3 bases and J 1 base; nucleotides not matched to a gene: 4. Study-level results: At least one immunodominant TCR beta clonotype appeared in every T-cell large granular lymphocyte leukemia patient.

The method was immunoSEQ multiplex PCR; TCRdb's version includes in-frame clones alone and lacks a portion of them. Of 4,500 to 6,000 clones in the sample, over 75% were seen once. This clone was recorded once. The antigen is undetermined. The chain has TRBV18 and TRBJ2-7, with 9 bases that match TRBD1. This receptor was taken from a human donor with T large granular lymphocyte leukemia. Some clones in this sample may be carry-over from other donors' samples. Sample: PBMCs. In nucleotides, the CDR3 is TGTGCCAGCTCACCCGGGACAGGGAAGTCCTACGAGCAGTACTTC. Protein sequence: CASSPGTGKSYEQYF. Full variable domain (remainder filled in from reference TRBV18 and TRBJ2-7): NAGVMQNPRHLVRRRGQEARLRCSPMKGHSHVYWYRQLPEEGLKFMVYLQKENIIDESGMPKERFSAEFPKEGPSILRIQQVVRGDSAAYFCASSPGTGKSYEQYFGPGTRLTVT.